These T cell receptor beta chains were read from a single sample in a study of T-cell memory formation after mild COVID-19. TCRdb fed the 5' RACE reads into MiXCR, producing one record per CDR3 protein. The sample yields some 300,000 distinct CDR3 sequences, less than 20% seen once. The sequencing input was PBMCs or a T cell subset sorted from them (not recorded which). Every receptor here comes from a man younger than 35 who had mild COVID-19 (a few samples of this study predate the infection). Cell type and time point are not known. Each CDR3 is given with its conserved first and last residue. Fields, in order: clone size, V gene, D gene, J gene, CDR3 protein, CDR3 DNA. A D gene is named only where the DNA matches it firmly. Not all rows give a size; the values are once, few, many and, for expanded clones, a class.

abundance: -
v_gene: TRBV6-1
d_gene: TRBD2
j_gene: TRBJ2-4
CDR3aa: CASNPTLAGGDIQYF
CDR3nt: TGTGCCAGCAATCCAACTTTAGCGGGGGGGGACATTCAGTACTTC

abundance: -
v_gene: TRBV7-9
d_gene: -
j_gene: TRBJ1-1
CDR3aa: CASSIRWAVTEAFF
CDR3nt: TGTGCCAGCAGCATTAGGTGGGCGGTCACTGAAGCTTTCTTT

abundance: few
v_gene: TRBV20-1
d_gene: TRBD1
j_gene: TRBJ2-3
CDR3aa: CSAMAGTGVDTQYF
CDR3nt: TGCAGTGCTATGGCCGGGACAGGGGTCGATACGCAGTATTTT

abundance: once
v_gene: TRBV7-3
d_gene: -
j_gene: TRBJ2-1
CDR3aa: CASSPIPSPRGYEQFF
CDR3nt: TGTGCCAGCAGCCCTATTCCTTCACCTAGGGGCTATGAGCAGTTCTTC

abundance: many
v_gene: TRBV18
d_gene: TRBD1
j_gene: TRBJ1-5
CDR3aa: CASSPGQNQPQHF
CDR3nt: TGTGCCAGCTCACCGGGACAGAATCAGCCCCAGCATTTT

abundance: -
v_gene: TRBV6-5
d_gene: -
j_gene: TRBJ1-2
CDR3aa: CASSSGAYGGYTF
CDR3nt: TGTGCCAGCAGTTCTGGGGCCTACGGAGGCTACACCTTC

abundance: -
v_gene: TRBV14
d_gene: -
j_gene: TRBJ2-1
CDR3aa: CASSGRDSPATEQFF
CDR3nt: TGTGCCAGCAGCGGCCGGGACTCCCCAGCAACTGAGCAGTTCTTC

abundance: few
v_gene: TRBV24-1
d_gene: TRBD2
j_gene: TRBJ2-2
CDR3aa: CATSETSGGNTGELFF
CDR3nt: TGTGCCACCAGCGAGACTAGCGGGGGGAACACCGGGGAGCTGTTTTTT

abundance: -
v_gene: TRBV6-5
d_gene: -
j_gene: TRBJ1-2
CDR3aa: CASSYSRGLDYGYTF
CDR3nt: TGTGCCAGCAGTTACTCTCGCGGGCTTGACTATGGCTACACCTTC

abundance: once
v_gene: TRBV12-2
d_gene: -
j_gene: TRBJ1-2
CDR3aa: CASRRTGRSCGYGYTF
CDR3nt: TGTGCAAGTCGAAGGACAGGGCGTTCATGCGGCTATGGCTACACCTTC

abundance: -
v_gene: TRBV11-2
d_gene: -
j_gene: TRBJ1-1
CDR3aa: CASSIRGDTEAFF
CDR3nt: TGTGCCAGCAGCATTAGAGGTGACACTGAAGCTTTCTTT

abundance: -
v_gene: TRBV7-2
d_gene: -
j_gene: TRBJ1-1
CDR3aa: CASSSQAGNTEAFF
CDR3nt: TGTGCCAGCAGCTCCCAGGCAGGAAACACTGAAGCTTTCTTT

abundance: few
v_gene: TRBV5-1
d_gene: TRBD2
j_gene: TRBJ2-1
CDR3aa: CASSLDLAGLYNEQFF
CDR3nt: TGCGCCAGCAGCTTGGATCTAGCGGGGCTATACAATGAGCAGTTCTTC

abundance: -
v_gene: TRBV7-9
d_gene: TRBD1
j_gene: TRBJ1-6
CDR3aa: CASSLTGGTNSPLHF
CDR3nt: TGTGCCAGCAGTTTAACAGGGGGCACGAATTCACCCCTCCACTTT

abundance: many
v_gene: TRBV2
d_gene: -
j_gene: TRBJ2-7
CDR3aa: CASTRDTNYEQYF
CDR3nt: TGTGCCAGCACGCGGGACACCAACTACGAGCAGTACTTC

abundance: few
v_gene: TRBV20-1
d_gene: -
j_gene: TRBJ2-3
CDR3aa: CSAIRGGHTDTQYF
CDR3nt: TGCAGTGCGATCCGTGGGGGCCACACAGATACGCAGTATTTT

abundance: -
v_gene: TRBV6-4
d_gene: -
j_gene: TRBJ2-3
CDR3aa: CASSPRSGRGDTQYF
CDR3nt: TGTGCCAGCAGTCCACGGTCCGGGCGGGGAGATACGCAGTATTTT

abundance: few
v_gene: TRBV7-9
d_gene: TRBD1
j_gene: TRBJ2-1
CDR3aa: CATYGTGPNEQFF
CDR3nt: TGTGCCACCTATGGGACAGGACCCAATGAGCAGTTCTTC

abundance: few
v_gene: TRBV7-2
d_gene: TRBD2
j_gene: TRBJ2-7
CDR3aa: CASSHTSGRGEQYF
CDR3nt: TGTGCCAGCAGCCATACTAGCGGGCGTGGGGAGCAGTACTTC

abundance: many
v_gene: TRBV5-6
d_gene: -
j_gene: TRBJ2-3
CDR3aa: CASLGLITDTQYF
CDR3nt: TGTGCCAGCCTGGGACTTATCACAGATACGCAGTATTTT